This T cell receptor beta chain was sequenced during a study of shared clonotypes between healthy human individuals. V was shortened by 1 base and J by 0 bases, with 10 bases between the two germline ends. The CDR3 consists of 16 residues. CDR1 and CDR2 (germline): SGHTA, FQGNSA. Findings and limits, study-wide: Blood alone was sampled, and tissue repertoires likely differ. What naive subsets generally showed was a larger estimated richness than memory subsets showed. Sharing across four donors was highest in naive CD4 (about 5%) and lowest in memory CD8 (roughly 0.4%). Sorted-subset sequencing was shown by rarefaction to be incomplete despite large depth.

The repertoire was sequenced with immunoSEQ multiplex PCR; TCRdb's copy has only in-frame clones and lacks some. The table records around 1.4 million clones, 98% to 99% of them present only once. In the case of this clone: Its antigen is unidentified.

V and J are TRBV7-2 and TRBJ1-3; D is uncertain. The sequence derives from a man aged 25 to 45 in good health. The sample consisted of naive CD4+ T cells sorted from blood. Noted subset: CD45RA+ positively selected. CDR3 in amino acids: CASSLVFRGSGNTIYF. Here the CDR3 DNA reads TGTGCCAGCAGCTTAGTCTTTCGGGGCTCTGGAAACACCATATATTTT. Based on the CDR3 plus reference TRBV7-2 and TRBJ1-3, the full variable domain is GAGVSQSPSNKVTEKGKDVELRCDPISGHTALYWYRQSLGQGLEFLIYFQGNSAPDKSGLPSDRFSAERTGGSVSTLTIQRTQQEDSAVYLCASSLVFRGSGNTIYFGEGSWLTVV.